This T cell receptor (beta chain) was recovered during a study of T cells in Graves' hyperthyroidism and ophthalmopathy. This clonotype was seen many times. The investigators amplified TCR beta CDR3 regions from RNA transcripts. Researchers ran a first-round RT-PCR on the TCR CDR3 using the HTBI primer set. TCRdb redid the calling of the multiplex PCR reads with MiXCR, one entry per CDR3 protein. The table shows about 840,000 distinct CDR3 sequences, with over 35% occurring only once. In germline, CDR1 is LNHNV, CDR2 YYDKDF (reference sequence). The CDR3 runs 16 residues. V was pared by 2 bases and J by 6 bases, with 14 bases between.

The rearrangement links TRBV15 to TRBJ1-6; tentative D call: TRBD1 (6 bases). Specimen: blood. The receptor comes from a man aged 18 to 29 with Graves' hyperthyroidism. The CDR3 spells CATSRPDRHPNSPLHF. The DNA of the CDR3 is TGTGCCACCAGCAGACCAGACAGGCATCCTAATTCACCCCTCCACTTT.